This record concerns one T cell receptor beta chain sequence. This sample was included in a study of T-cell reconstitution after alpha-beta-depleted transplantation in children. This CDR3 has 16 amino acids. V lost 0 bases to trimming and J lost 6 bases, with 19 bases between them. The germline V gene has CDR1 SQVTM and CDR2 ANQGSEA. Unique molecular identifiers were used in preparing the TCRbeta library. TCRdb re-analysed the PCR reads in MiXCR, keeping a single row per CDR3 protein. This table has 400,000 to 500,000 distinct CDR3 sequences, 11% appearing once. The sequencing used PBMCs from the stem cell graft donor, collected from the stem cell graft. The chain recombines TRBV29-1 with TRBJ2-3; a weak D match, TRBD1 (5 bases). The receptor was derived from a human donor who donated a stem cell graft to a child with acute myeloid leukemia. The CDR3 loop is CSVEDPPPETADTQYF. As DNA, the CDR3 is TGCAGCGTTGAAGATCCCCCCCCCGAGACAGCGGATACGCAGTATTTT.